Listed here are 28 T cell receptor beta chains from one sample, sequenced in a study of cytomegalovirus exposure and HLA in healthy donors. This PCR relied on a set of 60 Vbeta primers and 13 Jbeta primers. Only in-frame clones appear in the TCRdb table, and some are missing; sequencing was by immunoSEQ multiplex PCR. The table lists 150,000 to 200,000 clones, roughly four fifths of them singletons. Source material: PBMCs. Receptors originate from a middle-aged woman in good health and CMV-seronegative.

The chain recombines TRBV18 with TRBJ1-1; 8 bases match TRBD1. Germline assignment: CDR1 KGHSH and CDR2 LQKENI. With V trimmed by 6 bases and J by 6 bases, 3 bases remained unmatched. CDR3 length: 12 amino acids. The CDR3 loop reads CASSPGGPEAFF. The CDR3 DNA follows: TGTGCCAGCTCTCCAGGGGGCCCTGAAGCTTTCTTT.

The J gene is TRBJ1-1, the V gene TRBV30; D ambiguous. The CDR3 sequence is 14 residues long. V was clipped by 0 bases and J by 1 base, with 9 bases between them. CDR1 and CDR2 (germline): GTSNPN, SVGIG (reference sequence). The CDR3 coding sequence is TGTGCCTGGAGTGTCCTTTCTAAGAACACTGAAGCTTTCTTT. Its translation: CAWSVLSKNTEAFF.

CDR3 coding DNA: TGTGCCTGGGAAGAACCGGGACTAGCGGGGCTTAAATCTGGGGCCAACGTCCTGACTTTC. Translation: CAWEEPGLAGLKSGANVLTF. The chain couples TRBV30 to TRBJ2-6, with 13 nucleotides matching TRBD2. The CDR3 loop spans 20 amino acids. Germline CDR1 and CDR2: GTSNPN and SVGIG (reference sequence). With 5 bases clipped from V and 1 base from J, the junction kept 14 bases outside the gene matches.

The chain recombines TRBV7-6 with TRBJ2-5, with unresolved D. V dropped 1 base and J dropped 0 bases, with 6 bases sitting between them. The length of the CDR3 is 14 residues. Germline V gives CDR1 SGHVS, CDR2 FNYEAQ. The CDR3 loop reads CASSLVEYQETQYF. The CDR3 DNA is TGTGCCAGCAGCTTAGTCGAGTACCAAGAGACCCAGTACTTC.

The rearrangement joins TRBV11-3 to TRBJ2-2, with TRBD2 matching over 12 bases. CDR1 SGHNT and CDR2 YENEEA come from the germline V gene. J lost 4 bases, V lost 5 bases, and 5 bases had no gene match. The CDR3 length is 16 residues. Here the CDR3 reads CASSPRTSGATGELFF. The CDR3 region has the DNA TGTGCCAGCAGCCCCCGGACTAGCGGGGCCACCGGGGAGCTGTTTTTT.

The gene calls are TRBV28 and TRBJ2-2; no clear D gene. This CDR3 has 11 residues. The V gene's germline CDR1 is MDHEN and CDR2 SYDVKM. Trimming removed 9 bases from V and 2 bases from J, with 4 bases in between. The DNA for the CDR3 is TGTGCCAGTACAAACACCGGGGAGCTGTTTTTT. Its translation: CASTNTGELFF.

This clone was counted a few times. V usage is TRBV19 and J usage is TRBJ1-2; the D gene is possibly TRBD1 (5 bases). This CDR3 comprises 13 residues. Germline lookup yields CDR1 LNHDA and CDR2 SQIVND (reference sequence). V was shortened by 3 bases and J by 7 bases, with 12 bases between the two germline ends. CDR3 amino acids: CASSMGGPIGYTF. DNA for the CDR3: TGTGCCAGTAGTATGGGGGGACCGATTGGCTACACCTTC.

This rearrangement joins TRBV21-1 to TRBJ2-5; the table gives TRBD1 as D, unverified against the DNA. TRBV21-1 is shown as a pseudogene. This CDR3 comprises 16 residues. CDR3 residues: CASISVRPNPWETQYF. The CDR3 DNA reads as TGTGCCAGTATTTCCGTCAGGCCCAACCCTTGGGAGACCCAGTACTTC.

V is TRBV5-1 and J is TRBJ2-3, with D hard to call. In germline, CDR1 is SGHRS, CDR2 YFSETQ. This CDR3 has 16 amino acids. The V and J ends lost 0 bases and 2 bases respectively, with 13 bases between them. The CDR3 sequence is CASSLVFPRLTDTQYF. The CDR3 DNA reads as TGCGCCAGCAGCTTGGTCTTCCCCAGGCTCACAGATACGCAGTATTTT.

The CDR3 DNA sequence: TGTGCCAGCAGCTCTCTGACAGGGGGCATGTCGTACTTC. It codes for CASSSLTGGMSYF. The chain is built from TRBV7-9 and TRBJ2-7, with 10 positions matching TRBD1. The CDR3 totals 13 residues. The V segment lost 4 bases and the J segment 12 bases; nucleotides outside the gene matches: 9. Per the germline V gene, CDR1 is SEHNR and CDR2 is FQNEAQ (reference sequence). Full variable domain (rest looked up from reference TRBV7-9 and TRBJ2-7): DTGVSQNPRHKITKRGQNVTFRCDPISEHNRLYWYRQTLGQGPEFLTYFQNEAQLEKSRLLSDRFSAERPKGSFSTLEIQRTEQGDSAMYLCASSSLTGGMSYFGPGTRLTVT.

This clone was counted a few times. This rearrangement joins TRBV6-1 to TRBJ1-5; possible D gene TRBD1, 6 bases. The CDR3 totals 16 residues. V was clipped by 1 base and J by 2 bases, with 12 bases between them. Germline V lookup: CDR1 MNHNS, CDR2 SASEGT. The CDR3 sequence is CASSEVQGLGNQPQHF. DNA of the CDR3: TGTGCCAGCAGTGAAGTTCAGGGGCTCGGCAATCAGCCCCAGCATTTT.

The J gene is TRBJ2-3, the V gene TRBV7-8; 8 bases align to TRBD1. The CDR3 is made up of 16 amino acids. After removal of 5 bases from V and 5 bases from J, the junction contained 12 bases not matched to a gene. Per the germline V gene, CDR1 is SGHVS and CDR2 is FQNEAQ. In DNA, the CDR3 is TGTGCCAGCAGCCCCAGAAAAGGACAGGGTAAAGATACGCAGTATTTT. Its translation: CASSPRKGQGKDTQYF.

The chain is built from TRBV10-1 and TRBJ2-5; the match to TRBD2 covers 9 bases. V shed 2 bases, J shed 3 bases, and the junction held 7 bases outside the gene matches. This CDR3 contains 16 residues. CDR1 and CDR2 from the germline V gene are WNHNN and SYGVQD (reference sequence). The CDR3 loop reads CASSETLAGEEETQYF. In nucleotides, the CDR3 is TGCGCCAGCAGTGAGACTTTAGCGGGAGAGGAAGAGACCCAGTACTTC.

The chain links TRBV28 to TRBJ2-1; D unclear. Per germline, CDR1 MDHEN and CDR2 SYDVKM. The V end lost 5 bases, the J end lost 6 bases, and 5 bases lay between the germline ends. The CDR3 is made up of 11 amino acids. The DNA for the CDR3 is TGTGCCAGCAGTAACAGCAATGAGCAGTTCTTC. Translating gives CASSNSNEQFF.

In the case of this clone: Other nucleotide sequences from this sample produce the same CDR3. V and J are TRBV5-1 and TRBJ1-5; 9 nucleotides match TRBD1. J gave up 4 bases and V 2 bases, and 1 base lay outside the gene matches. Germline CDR1 reads SGHRS; CDR2 reads YFSETQ. There are 14 residues in the CDR3. This chain's CDR3 is CASSLGTGNQPQHF. Written as DNA, the CDR3 is TGCGCCAGCAGCTTAGGGACAGGGAATCAGCCCCAGCATTTT.

The chain combines TRBV5-8 with TRBJ2-3; 13 bases are shared with TRBD2. This CDR3 is 16 amino acids long. V was clipped by 5 bases and J by 4 bases; unmatched bases: 7. Germline V gene data show CDR1 as SGHTS and CDR2 as YDEGEE. The CDR3 region is CASRPGTSGTADTQYF. In nucleotides, the CDR3 is TGTGCCAGCAGACCAGGGACTAGCGGGACGGCAGATACGCAGTATTTT.

The genes are TRBV18 and TRBJ1-4; 11 nucleotides line up with TRBD1. V gave up 3 bases and J gave up 3 bases; unmatched junction bases: 6. CDR3 length: 17 residues. CDR1 and CDR2 from the germline V gene are KGHSH and LQKENI. In DNA form, the CDR3 reads TGTGCCAGCTCACCCCTCGGGACAGGGGGTCCTAATGAAAAACTGTTTTTT. Protein: CASSPLGTGGPNEKLFF.

This sequence joins TRBV6-5 and TRBJ1-2; 8 nucleotides match TRBD1. The CDR3 loop spans 14 amino acids. The ends lost 3 bases at V and 4 bases at J; junction bases unmatched: 4. CDR1 MNHEY and CDR2 SVGAGI come from the germline V gene. CDR3 residues: CASSYLDRGYGYTF. The CDR3 DNA is TGTGCCAGCAGTTATTTAGACAGGGGCTATGGCTACACCTTC.

The genes are TRBV5-6 and TRBJ2-7; TRBD2 matches 13 bases. Trimming cost V 4 bases and J 7 bases; bases outside gene matches: 14. The CDR3 spans 17 residues. Germline assignment: CDR1 SGHDT and CDR2 YYEEEE. DNA of the CDR3: TGTGCCAGCAGCCTAACTAGCGGGAGGGTCCTTACGCGGGAGCAGTACTTC. Translation gives CASSLTSGRVLTREQYF.

The chain has TRBV5-1 and TRBJ2-1, with D maybe TRBD2 (6 bases). V lost 5 bases, J lost 4 bases, and 16 bases lay in between. Germline V gene data show CDR1 as SGHRS and CDR2 as YFSETQ. The CDR3 length is 15 residues. The DNA of the CDR3 is TGCGCCAGCAGGGCGGGAATTGGGGCTTACAATGAGCAGTTCTTC. This codes for CASRAGIGAYNEQFF.

This sequence joins TRBV30 and TRBJ2-7; D is perhaps TRBD2 (7 bases). The CDR3 length is 14 residues. Germline V lookup: CDR1 GTSNPN, CDR2 SVGIG (reference sequence). The V end lost 4 bases, the J end lost 5 bases, and 18 bases lay between the germline ends. The CDR3 spells CAWTTFQGRDEQYF. The CDR3 DNA is TGTGCCTGGACAACTTTTCAGGGGAGGGACGAGCAGTACTTC.

This rearrangement joins TRBV25-1 to TRBJ1-1, with a possible D match to TRBD1 (5 bases). The germline V gene has CDR1 MGHDK and CDR2 SYGVNS. The CDR3 is 15 residues long. V lost 8 bases and J 1 base, leaving 17 bases between the germline ends. The CDR3 DNA is TGTGCCAGCGTGAAGGGGAAGGGCACGAACACTGAAGCTTTCTTT. Protein sequence: CASVKGKGTNTEAFF.

The chain joins TRBV6-4 to TRBJ2-3; TRBD2 matches 14 bases. CDR3 length: 18 residues. After removal of 0 bases from V and 6 bases from J, the junction contained 8 bases not matched to a gene. Germline CDR1 and CDR2: MRHNA and SNTAGT. CDR3 sequence reads: CASSDSRTSGRPGDTQYF. The DNA for the CDR3 is TGTGCCAGCAGTGACTCTAGGACTAGCGGGAGGCCGGGGGATACGCAGTATTTT.

The count of this clone is one. V gene TRBV6-5 combines with J gene TRBJ1-1, with 7 bases aligning to TRBD1. V trimming: 8 bases; J trimming: 11 bases; junction bases outside the gene matches: 17. The CDR3 runs to 14 residues. Germline V gene data show CDR1 as MNHEY and CDR2 as SVGAGI. The CDR3 DNA follows: TGTGCCAGCTTAAGAAAGACAGGGCTTAGCATGGCTTTCTTT. Encoded protein: CASLRKTGLSMAFF.

The rearrangement links TRBV29-1 to TRBJ2-3; D unclear. CDR1 and CDR2 from the germline V gene are SQVTM and ANQGSEA. Trimming removed 1 base from V and 0 bases from J, with 5 bases in between. This CDR3 is built from 13 residues. The CDR3 spells CSVEAVSTDTQYF. CDR3 sequence (DNA): TGCAGCGTTGAAGCTGTGAGCACAGATACGCAGTATTTT.

This chain links TRBV7-3 with TRBJ2-7; TRBD1 agrees at 10 bases. The CDR3 sequence is 15 residues long. In germline, CDR1 is SGHTA, CDR2 FQGTGA. V shed 3 bases and J 8 bases; nucleotides not matched to a gene: 10. CDR3 sequence (DNA): TGTGCCAGCAGCTTCTCCGGGACAGGGGTGGACAAGCAGTACTTC. This translates into CASSFSGTGVDKQYF. Together with reference TRBV7-3 and TRBJ2-7, the CDR3 gives the full variable domain: GAGVSQTPSNKVTEKGKYVELRCDPISGHTALYWYRQSLGQGPEFLIYFQGTGAADDSGLPNDRFFAVRPEGSVSTLKIQRTERGDSAVYLCASSFSGTGVDKQYFGPGTRLTVT.

The chain is built from TRBV6-1 and TRBJ1-4; TRBD1 aligns across 10 bases. The V gene end was trimmed by 0 bases and the J gene end by 8 bases; junction bases not matched to a gene: 15. CDR1 and CDR2 (germline): MNHNS, SASEGT. The CDR3 runs 19 residues. The chain's CDR3 is CASSEALMGQGRSGEKLFF. The CDR3 region has the DNA TGTGCCAGCAGTGAAGCGCTTATGGGACAGGGGAGATCGGGGGAAAAACTGTTTTTT.

The chain combines TRBV6-1 with TRBJ2-1; 10 positions agree with TRBD2. The trim removed 1 base at V and 8 bases at J, leaving 5 bases unmatched. CDR3 size: 15 residues. In germline, CDR1 is MNHNS, CDR2 SASEGT. In nucleotides, the CDR3 is TGTGCCAGCAGTGAAGGTGCTAGCGGGAGCCATGAGCAGTTCTTC. As protein: CASSEGASGSHEQFF.